These 19 T cell receptor beta chains originate from one sample sequenced in a study of T-cell memory formation after mild COVID-19. Using its own MiXCR run on the 5' RACE reads, TCRdb lists one record per CDR3 protein. The sample includes about 390,000 distinct CDR3 sequences, under 25% seen only once; the top ten take 9.5% to 15%. Sequenced material: PBMCs or a T cell subset sorted from them (not recorded which). The source of these receptors is an adult woman who had mild COVID-19 (a few samples of this study predate the infection). Cell type and time point are not known.

The gene calls are TRBV7-9 and TRBJ2-6; no clear D gene. Germline loops: CDR1 SEHNR, CDR2 FQNEAQ (reference sequence). The CDR3 has 14 amino acids. The V gene lost 0 bases and the J gene lost 7 bases, with 7 bases spanning the gap. As DNA, the CDR3 is TGTGCCAGCAGCTTAGCGGGATACGCCAACGTCCTGACTTTC. The encoded protein is CASSLAGYANVLTF.

At least ten counts were recorded for this clonotype. This sequence joins TRBV6-4 and TRBJ1-2; D is perhaps TRBD1 (6 bases). Deletions cut 2 bases from V and 3 bases from J, with 10 bases between. The germline CDR1 and CDR2 sequences are MRHNA and SNTAGT. The CDR3 extends over 14 amino acids. The CDR3 DNA is TGTGCCAGCAGTGACGGGGGGCAGGACTATGGCTACACCTTC. Its protein is CASSDGGQDYGYTF.

The CDR3 DNA sequence: TGTGCCAGCAGCTTAATGGCAGGAGGCAATCAGCCCCAGCATTTT. Protein sequence: CASSLMAGGNQPQHF. V gene TRBV7-3 combines with J gene TRBJ1-5; D is ambiguous. The CDR3 is 15 residues long. CDR1 and CDR2 (germline): SGHTA, FQGTGA. Trimming left V 1 base short and J 2 bases short, with 9 bases between.

This clonotype was counted a few times. For the CDR3, the DNA is TGTGCCAGCAGTTTAAACCGGGACAGGGCCCTACAAAGCTCCTACGAGCAGTACTTC. This encodes CASSLNRDRALQSSYEQYF. The chain links TRBV12-3 or TRBV12-4 to TRBJ2-7, with 9 nucleotides matching TRBD1. This CDR3 has 19 amino acids. J gave up 0 bases and V 2 bases, and 14 bases lay outside the gene matches.

The V gene is TRBV12-3 or TRBV12-4, the J gene TRBJ2-3; possibly TRBD2 for D (5 bases). The V end lost 0 bases, the J end lost 5 bases, and 9 bases lay between the germline ends. This CDR3 has 14 residues. The CDR3 sequence: CASSLATAGDTQYF. In DNA form, the CDR3 reads TGTGCCAGCAGTTTAGCCACCGCGGGAGATACGCAGTATTTT.

The rearrangement links TRBV20-1 to TRBJ1-2; D gene uncertain. The V gene's germline CDR1 is DFQATT and CDR2 SNEGSKA (reference sequence). This CDR3 contains 14 residues. Trimming took off 0 bases at V and 2 bases at J, with 10 bases between the two ends. CDR3 nucleotide sequence: TGCAGTGCTAGAGATTCGGCAGCCAACTATGGCTACACCTTC. Encoded protein: CSARDSAANYGYTF.

CDR3 coding DNA: TGTGCCATCAGCGGCCTGACAGGGCATGGCTACACCTTC. Translated: CAISGLTGHGYTF. The chain combines TRBV10-3 with TRBJ1-2; 7 positions match TRBD1. J gave up 6 bases and V 6 bases, and 7 bases lay outside the gene matches. The CDR3 covers 13 residues. The germline V gene encodes CDR1 ENHRY and CDR2 SYGVKD.

This chain links TRBV29-1 with TRBJ1-1; TRBD1 agrees at 7 bases. Per the germline V gene, CDR1 is SQVTM and CDR2 is ANQGSEA. The CDR3 is 14 residues long. CDR3 amino acids: CRASRGQGPPEAFF. CDR3 bases: TGCAGAGCCTCGAGGGGGCAGGGGCCGCCTGAAGCTTTCTTT.

The rearrangement uses TRBV7-9 and TRBJ2-2; D is tentatively TRBD1 or TRBD2 (5 bases each). V was cut by 6 bases and J by 3 bases, with 17 bases left in between. CDR1 and CDR2 from the germline V gene are SEHNR and FQNEAQ (reference sequence). The CDR3 extends over 16 amino acids. As DNA, the CDR3 is TGTGCCAGCAGGGCTCCGAGGAGAGGGGACACCGGGGAGCTGTTTTTT. Residues: CASRAPRRGDTGELFF.

This clonotype was picked up a small number of times. The CDR3 region is CSARGGETQYF. The CDR3 DNA is TGCAGTGCTAGAGGGGGGGAGACCCAGTACTTC. The chain uses TRBV20-1 and TRBJ2-5; D possibly matches TRBD1 or TRBD2 (5 bases each). The CDR3 contains 11 residues. Per germline, CDR1 DFQATT and CDR2 SNEGSKA (reference sequence). V lost 1 base and J 5 bases, leaving 5 bases between the germline ends.

The gene calls are TRBV29-1 and TRBJ2-1; either TRBD1 or TRBD2 may supply D (5 bases each). This CDR3 has 11 amino acids. Trimming shortened V by 2 bases and J by 14 bases, and 13 bases separated the two germline ends. Germline assignment: CDR1 SQVTM and CDR2 ANQGSEA. The CDR3 loop reads CSVESSGGKFF. The CDR3 DNA is TGCAGCGTTGAAAGTTCTGGGGGAAAGTTCTTC.

In its sample, this clonotype was seen a few times. The J gene is TRBJ1-5, the V gene TRBV20-1; perhaps TRBD1 as D (5 bases). Germline V gene sequence: CDR1 DFQATT, CDR2 SNEGSKA (reference sequence). This CDR3 has 13 amino acids. V lost 3 bases and J 7 bases, leaving 13 bases between the germline ends. The chain's CDR3 is CSASQGVGQPQHF. Here the CDR3 DNA reads TGCAGTGCTAGTCAAGGGGTCGGACAGCCCCAGCATTTT.

This clonotype was seen ten or more times. The V call is TRBV5-6, the J call TRBJ1-5, with 8 bases fitting TRBD1. This CDR3 spans 15 amino acids. Looked up from germline, CDR1 is SGHDT and CDR2 is YYEEEE. The junction had 8 bases not matched to a gene; V was cut back by 1 base and J by 8 bases. In nucleotides, the CDR3 is TGTGCCAGCAGCTTGTACACGGGACAGGTGAAGCCCCAGCATTTT. Protein sequence: CASSLYTGQVKPQHF.

In its sample, this clonotype was seen a few times. The chain carries TRBV18 and TRBJ2-3, with D perhaps TRBD1 or TRBD2 (5 bases each). Germline-derived CDR1 and CDR2 are KGHSH and LQKENI. V was pared by 0 bases and J by 6 bases, with 19 bases between. This CDR3 is built from 17 residues. The DNA of the CDR3 is TGTGCCAGCTCACCACCCGGTATGACGGGGCGCGCGGATACGCAGTATTTT. This sequence encodes CASSPPGMTGRADTQYF.

This clonotype was recorded a few times. The CDR3 DNA follows: TGTGCCAGCAGGGAACAGAGCTCCTATAATTCACCCCTCCACTTT. Protein: CASREQSSYNSPLHF. The J gene is TRBJ1-6, the V gene TRBV12-3 or TRBV12-4; no definite D call. The V end lost 6 bases, the J end lost 0 bases, and 9 bases lay between the germline ends. The CDR3 is 15 amino acids.

This clonotype came up a few times. The chain recombines TRBV29-1 with TRBJ1-2, with no clear D. V was trimmed by 5 bases and J by 0 bases, leaving 10 bases between them. Looked up from germline, CDR1 is SQVTM and CDR2 is ANQGSEA. This CDR3 spans 13 amino acids. CDR3 sequence reads: CSVPSAANYGYTF. CDR3 DNA: TGCAGCGTTCCGAGTGCGGCTAACTATGGCTACACCTTC.

The J gene is TRBJ2-5, the V gene TRBV24-1; 8 bases fit TRBD1. From germline, CDR1 is KGHDR and CDR2 SFDVKD. The CDR3 extends over 17 amino acids. The trim removed 0 bases at V and 5 bases at J, leaving 10 bases unmatched. This chain's CDR3 is CATSDLSPGGFRETQYF. The CDR3 nucleotides read TGTGCCACCAGTGATTTGTCGCCAGGGGGCTTTAGGGAGACCCAGTACTTC.

This clonotype has a handful of counts. This chain joins TRBV12-3 or TRBV12-4 and TRBJ1-1; 8 bases match TRBD1. The V segment lost 7 bases and the J segment 0 bases; nucleotides outside the gene matches: 4. The CDR3 runs to 14 residues. The CDR3 DNA is TGTGCCAGCAATTCACAGGGGGTGAACACTGAAGCTTTCTTT. This sequence encodes CASNSQGVNTEAFF.

The CDR3 reads CASSQGTSGLRWTYEQYF. In nucleotides, the CDR3 is TGTGCCAGCAGCCAAGGGACTAGCGGGCTGAGGTGGACCTACGAGCAGTACTTC. V gene TRBV14 combines with J gene TRBJ2-7; TRBD2 aligns across 11 bases. Germline CDR1 reads SGHDN; CDR2 reads FVKESK. With 1 base clipped from V and 2 bases from J, the junction kept 10 bases outside the gene matches. This CDR3 has 18 amino acids.